Listed below are T cell receptor beta chains from one sample, sequenced in a study of blood T cells in healthy people across ages. TCRdb re-derived calls from the 5' RACE reads in MiXCR, one entry per CDR3 protein. Of around 1,000,000 distinct CDR3 sequences listed, almost 25% were seen once; the top ten hold around 0.7%. These same records also appear under a second study, on T cells of mothers and their children.

Sequenced: blood. The receptors shown here come from a girl aged 2-9 years in good health. Each CDR3 is given with its conserved first and last residue. D genes are given only for firm matches. Where a row states a size, it is once, few, many or the class of an expanded clone; other rows omit it.

>TRBJ1-2|TRBV7-9|NA|NA
TGTGCCAGCAGCTTATTGGCGGAGGGGGTTAACTATGGCTACACCTTC
CASSLLAEGVNYGYTF
>TRBJ2-1|TRBV6-2/TRBV6-3|NA|NA
TGTGCCAGCAGTTACCGTACGCGGAATGAGCAGTTCTTC
CASSYRTRNEQFF
>TRBJ2-1|TRBV20-1|NA|few
TGCAGTGCTAGAGATGTAGGGGGGGAGAGCTCCTACAATGAGCAGTTCTTC
CSARDVGGESSYNEQFF
>TRBJ2-1|TRBV2|NA|NA
TGTGCCAGCAGTTGGGCCGACCACAACGCGGGTGAGCAGTTCTTC
CASSWADHNAGEQFF
>TRBJ1-2|TRBV3-1|TRBD1|NA
TGTGCCAGCAGCCAAGATCGTATAGGGGGCGATGGCTACACCTTC
CASSQDRIGGDGYTF
>TRBJ2-5|TRBV5-1|NA|NA
TGCGCCAGCAGCTTGGTCGGAACACCACAAGAGACCCAGTACTTC
CASSLVGTPQETQYF
>TRBJ2-5|TRBV7-9|NA|few
TGTGCCAGCAGCTTAGCAGGGTCAGACCAAGAGACCCAGTACTTC
CASSLAGSDQETQYF
>TRBJ2-7|TRBV7-9|NA|few
TGTGCCAGCAGCCTGACGGGGCGGGGAATAACAAAGGGTTCCTACGAGCAGTACTTC
CASSLTGRGITKGSYEQYF
>TRBJ2-1|TRBV14|TRBD1|NA
TGTGCCAGCAGCCGCGGGACAGGGGTGACGGATGAGCAGTTCTTC
CASSRGTGVTDEQFF
>TRBJ1-3|TRBV12-3/TRBV12-4|NA|NA
TGTGCCAGCAGTTTCTCCGGTGGAAACACCATATATTTT
CASSFSGGNTIYF
>TRBJ2-5|TRBV7-6|TRBD2|few
TGTGCCAGCAGCGCCGGAGGACTAGCAGGGGAGACCCAGTACTTC
CASSAGGLAGETQYF
>TRBJ2-2|TRBV12-3/TRBV12-4|NA|NA
TGTGCCAGCAGTTTCTTGTGGGTGACCGGGGAGCTGTTTTTT
CASSFLWVTGELFF
>TRBJ2-5|TRBV7-8|NA|few
TGTGCCAGCAGACCGAAACGGTTCCAGACGTTCCAAGAGACCCAGTACTTC
CASRPKRFQTFQETQYF
>TRBJ1-2|TRBV11-2|NA|NA
TGTGCCAGCAGAGGGATTCCCAGAGGTGGCTACACCTTC
CASRGIPRGGYTF
>TRBJ2-2|TRBV6-5|TRBD1|few
TGTGCCAGCAAAGTGGACAGGGGGCCAGGCGGGGAGCTGTTTTTT
CASKVDRGPGGELFF
>TRBJ2-5|TRBV6-5|TRBD2|NA
TGTGCCAGCGGCCGACTAGCGGGGGAAGAGACCCAGTACTTC
CASGRLAGEETQYF
>TRBJ1-1|TRBV2|NA|NA
TGTGCCAGCAGTGCCGGGGCGAACACTGAAGCTTTCTTT
CASSAGANTEAFF
>TRBJ2-7|TRBV3-1|NA|few
TGTGCCAGCAGCCAATACCCGGGAGAGGGTTACGAGCAGTACTTC
CASSQYPGEGYEQYF
>TRBJ2-3|TRBV20-1|NA|NA
TGCAGTGTTAGACTGTCCACAGATACGCAGTATTTT
CSVRLSTDTQYF
>TRBJ2-5|TRBV29-1|NA|NA
TGCAGCGTTGAAGATGGTGGGCGGGAGACCCAGTACTTC
CSVEDGGRETQYF
>TRBJ2-7|TRBV29-1|NA|NA
TGCAGCGTCGCTGGGACGCTGACCTACGAGCAGTACTTC
CSVAGTLTYEQYF
>TRBJ2-3|TRBV12-3/TRBV12-4|NA|NA
TGTGCCAGCAGCCCCAGACCGGGCACAGATGCGCAGTATTTT
CASSPRPGTDAQYF
>TRBJ1-1|TRBV6-1|NA|NA
TGTGCCAGCGTACGACGGAGGGCTTTCTTT
CASVRRRAFF
>TRBJ2-1|TRBV6-5|NA|NA
TGTGCCAGCAGTAGTGATACGGGTCTGTTCTTC
CASSSDTGLFF
>TRBJ1-2|TRBV7-2|NA|few
TGTGCCAGCAGCTTAAGGGCCGGGTTGGGCTACACCTTC
CASSLRAGLGYTF
>TRBJ2-4|TRBV15|TRBD2|NA
TGTGCCACCAGCAGAGAAGTTGGCGGGGGAAACATTCAGTACTTC
CATSREVGGGNIQYF
>TRBJ1-2|TRBV7-2|TRBD1|NA
TGTGCCAGCAGCCTCGGGACAGTACATGGCTACACCTTC
CASSLGTVHGYTF
>TRBJ1-5|TRBV9|NA|few
TGTGCCAGCAGCGTGTCCAGCGGGAGTCAGCCCCAGCATTTT
CASSVSSGSQPQHF
>TRBJ2-7|TRBV10-3|NA|NA
TGTGCCATCAGTGATGGGGCGGGAACCTACGAGCAGTACTTC
CAISDGAGTYEQYF
>TRBJ2-1|TRBV7-2|NA|NA
TGTGCCAGCAGCTCCTCCTGGGGGAACTACAATGAGCAGTTCTTC
CASSSSWGNYNEQFF
>TRBJ2-7|TRBV4-2|NA|few
TGTGCCAGCAGCCGCGTCCTCAATTTAGTCGAGGGGGGCGAGCAGTACTTC
CASSRVLNLVEGGEQYF
>TRBJ2-7|TRBV28|TRBD1|few
TGTGCCAGCAGTTTAGGGGGACAGGTCTCCTACGAGCAGTACTTC
CASSLGGQVSYEQYF
>TRBJ1-4|TRBV6-6|NA|few
TGTGCCAGCAGTTACTCGGGGACCTCAACTAATGAAAAACTGTTTTTT
CASSYSGTSTNEKLFF
>TRBJ2-7|TRBV4-3|TRBD2|NA
TGCGCCAGCAGCCAAGGTCGGCGGGGGATACTCGAGCAGTACTTC
CASSQGRRGILEQYF
>TRBJ2-4|TRBV10-3|NA|few
TGTGCCATCAGTGAGGGAGATTTTAACATTCAGTACTTC
CAISEGDFNIQYF
>TRBJ1-2|TRBV5-6|NA|few
TGTACCAGCAGCCACCTCCGGGGTGAAGGCTTCACCTTC
CTSSHLRGEGFTF
>TRBJ1-5|TRBV7-2|NA|NA
TGTGCCAGCAGCCCGGGGGGCCGCTATAGCAATCAGCCCCAGCATTTT
CASSPGGRYSNQPQHF
>TRBJ2-3|TRBV5-1|TRBD1|NA
TGCGCCAGCACCCCAACCGGGACAGGGAGGTCAGATACGCAGTATTTT
CASTPTGTGRSDTQYF
>TRBJ2-2|TRBV20-1|NA|NA
TGCAGTGCCACAGATAAGTCGCTTGGAAGTTACACCGGGGAGCTGTTTTTT
CSATDKSLGSYTGELFF
>TRBJ2-1|TRBV10-3|NA|NA
TGTGCCATCAGTGGGGGGTACGGGACCGACTCCTACAATGAGCAGTTCTTC
CAISGGYGTDSYNEQFF
>TRBJ1-2|TRBV7-8|NA|NA
TGTGCCAGCAGCCGTCCTCAGGGAAAGGGCTACACCTTC
CASSRPQGKGYTF
>TRBJ2-7|TRBV29-1|NA|NA
TGCAGCGTTTCTCATAACAGATACGAGCAGTACTTC
CSVSHNRYEQYF
>TRBJ2-7|TRBV7-2|NA|few
TGTGCCAGCAGCCCCCGTCTAGGGCAGGTCGTAGAGCAGTACTTC
CASSPRLGQVVEQYF
>TRBJ2-3|TRBV6-2/TRBV6-3|TRBD2|NA
TGTGCCAGCAGTTTCCGACTAGCGGGCACAGATACGCAGTATTTT
CASSFRLAGTDTQYF
>TRBJ2-1|TRBV5-1|TRBD2|few
TGCGCCAGCAGCTTCCTACTAGCGGGAGTTGACAATGAGCAGTTCTTC
CASSFLLAGVDNEQFF
>TRBJ2-2|TRBV6-2/TRBV6-3|TRBD2|few
TGTGCCAGCAGGAAAATAGCGGGGGGGTCGGAGTTCGCCGGGGAGCTGTTTTTT
CASRKIAGGSEFAGELFF
>TRBJ2-7|TRBV4-1|TRBD2|few
TGCGCCAGCACCCCTAGCGGGAGGCGGAACGAGCAGTACTTC
CASTPSGRRNEQYF
>TRBJ2-3|TRBV29-1|NA|few
TGCAGCGTTGTAGGTAGCGGACGCACGGATACGCAGTATTTT
CSVVGSGRTDTQYF
>TRBJ2-2|TRBV29-1|NA|few
TGCAGCGTTGTTGGGCCAGCGAACACCGGGGAGCTGTTTTTT
CSVVGPANTGELFF
>TRBJ1-4|TRBV27|NA|once
TGTGCCAGCAGTCTCTGGGACACAAGAGGTGGAAAACTGTTTTTT
CASSLWDTRGGKLFF
>TRBJ2-5|TRBV6-5|TRBD2|few
TGTGCCAGCCACCACGTGCGGGAGGGCCCCAAGTTCTTC
CASHHVREGPKFF
>TRBJ2-7|TRBV2|NA|NA
TGTGCCAGCAGAACAGGGAGACACGAGCAGTACTTC
CASRTGRHEQYF